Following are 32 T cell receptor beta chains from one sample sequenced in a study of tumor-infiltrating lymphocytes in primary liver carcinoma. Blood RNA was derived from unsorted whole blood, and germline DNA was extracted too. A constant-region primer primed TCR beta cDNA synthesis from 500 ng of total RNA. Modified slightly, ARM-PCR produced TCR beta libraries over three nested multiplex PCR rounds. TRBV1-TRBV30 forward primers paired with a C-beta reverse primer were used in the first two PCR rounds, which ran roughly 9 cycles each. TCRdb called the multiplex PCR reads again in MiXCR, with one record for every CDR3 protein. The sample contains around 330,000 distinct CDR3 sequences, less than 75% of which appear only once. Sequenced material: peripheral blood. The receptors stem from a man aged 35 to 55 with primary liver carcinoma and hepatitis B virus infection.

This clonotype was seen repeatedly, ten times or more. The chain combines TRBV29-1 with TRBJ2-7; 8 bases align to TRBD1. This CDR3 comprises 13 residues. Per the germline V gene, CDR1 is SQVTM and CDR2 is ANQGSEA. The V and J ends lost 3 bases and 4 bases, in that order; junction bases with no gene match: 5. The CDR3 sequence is CSVDGTGLYEQYF. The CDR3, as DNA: TGCAGCGTTGACGGGACAGGACTGTACGAGCAGTACTTC.

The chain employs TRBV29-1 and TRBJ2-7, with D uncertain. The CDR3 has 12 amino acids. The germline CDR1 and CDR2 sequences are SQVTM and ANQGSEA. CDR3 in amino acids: CNIEVGLYEQYF. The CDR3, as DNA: TGCAACATTGAAGTTGGGCTTTACGAGCAGTACTTC.

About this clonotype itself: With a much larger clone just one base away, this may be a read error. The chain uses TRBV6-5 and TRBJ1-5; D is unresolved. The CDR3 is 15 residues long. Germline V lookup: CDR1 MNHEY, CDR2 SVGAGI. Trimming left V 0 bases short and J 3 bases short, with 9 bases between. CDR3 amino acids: CASSYSGGLNQPQHF. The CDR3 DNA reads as TGTGCCAGCAGTTACTCGGGCGGACTCAATCAGCCCCAGCATTTT.

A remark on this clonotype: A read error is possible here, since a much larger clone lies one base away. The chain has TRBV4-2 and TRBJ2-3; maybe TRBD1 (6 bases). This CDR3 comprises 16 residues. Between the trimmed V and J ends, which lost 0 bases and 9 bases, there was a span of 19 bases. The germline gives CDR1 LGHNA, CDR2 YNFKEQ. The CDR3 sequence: CASSQDLPRGKETQYF. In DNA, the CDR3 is TGTGCCAGCAGCCAAGACCTCCCTAGGGGGAAGGAGACGCAGTATTTT.

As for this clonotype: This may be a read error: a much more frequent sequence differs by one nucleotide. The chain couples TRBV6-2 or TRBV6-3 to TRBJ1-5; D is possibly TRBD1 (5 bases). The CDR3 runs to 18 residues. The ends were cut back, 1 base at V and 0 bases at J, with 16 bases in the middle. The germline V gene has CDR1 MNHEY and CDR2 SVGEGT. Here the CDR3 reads CASSYWGTDGYSNQPQHF. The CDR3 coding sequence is TGTGCCAGCAGTTACTGGGGGACGGATGGTTATAGCAATCAGCCCCAGCATTTT.

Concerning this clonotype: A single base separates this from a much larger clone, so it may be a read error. The CDR3 region has the DNA TGTGCCAGCAGCGCGCACCACAGCTCTGGGCCCAACGTCCTGACTTTC. Translated: CASSAHHSSGPNVLTF. The V call is TRBV6-6, the J call TRBJ2-6, with D uncertain. The length of the CDR3 is 16 residues. CDR1 and CDR2 (germline): MNHNY, SVGAGI (reference sequence).

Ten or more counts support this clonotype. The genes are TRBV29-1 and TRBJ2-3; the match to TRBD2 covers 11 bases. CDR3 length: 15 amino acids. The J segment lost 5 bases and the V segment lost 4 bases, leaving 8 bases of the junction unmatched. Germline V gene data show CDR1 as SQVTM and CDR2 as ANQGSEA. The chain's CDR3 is CSVGMTSGIGDTQYF. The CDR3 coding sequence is TGCAGCGTTGGGATGACTAGCGGGATAGGAGATACGCAGTATTTT.

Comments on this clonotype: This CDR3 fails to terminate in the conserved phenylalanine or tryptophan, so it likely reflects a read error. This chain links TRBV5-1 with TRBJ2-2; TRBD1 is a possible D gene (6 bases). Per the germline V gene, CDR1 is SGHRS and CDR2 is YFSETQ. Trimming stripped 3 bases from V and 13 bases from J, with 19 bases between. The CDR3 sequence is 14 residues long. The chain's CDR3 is CASSSGQPTWWLFI. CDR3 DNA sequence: TGCGCCAGCAGCTCAGGACAGCCCACCTGGTGGCTGTTTATT.

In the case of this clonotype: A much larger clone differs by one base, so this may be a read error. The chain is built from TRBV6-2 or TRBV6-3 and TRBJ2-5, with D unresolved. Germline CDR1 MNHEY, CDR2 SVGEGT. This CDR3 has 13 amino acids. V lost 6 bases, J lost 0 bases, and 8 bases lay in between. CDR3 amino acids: CASSSRHQETQYF. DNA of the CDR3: TGTGCCAGCAGCTCCAGACACCAAGAGACCCAGTACTTC.

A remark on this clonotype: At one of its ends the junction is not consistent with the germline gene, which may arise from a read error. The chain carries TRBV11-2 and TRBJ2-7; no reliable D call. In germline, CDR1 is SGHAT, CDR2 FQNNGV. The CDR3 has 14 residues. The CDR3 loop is CAGSLDLRPYEQYF. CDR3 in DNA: TGTGCCGGCAGCTTAGATCTAAGACCATACGAGCAGTACTTC.

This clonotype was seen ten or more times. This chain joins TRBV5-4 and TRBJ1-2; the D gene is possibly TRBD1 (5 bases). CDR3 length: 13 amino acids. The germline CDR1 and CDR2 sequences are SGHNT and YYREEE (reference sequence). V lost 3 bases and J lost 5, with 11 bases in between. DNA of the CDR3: TGTGCCAGCAGCTCCCGGGCAGGGTATGGCTACACCTTC. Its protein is CASSSRAGYGYTF.

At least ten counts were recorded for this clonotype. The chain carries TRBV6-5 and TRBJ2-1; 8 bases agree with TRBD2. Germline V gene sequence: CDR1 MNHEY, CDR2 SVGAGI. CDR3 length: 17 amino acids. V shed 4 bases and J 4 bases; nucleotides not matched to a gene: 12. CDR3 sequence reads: CASSLGGAASGYNEQFF. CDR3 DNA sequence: TGTGCCAGCAGTTTAGGGGGTGCGGCTAGCGGGTACAATGAGCAGTTCTTC.

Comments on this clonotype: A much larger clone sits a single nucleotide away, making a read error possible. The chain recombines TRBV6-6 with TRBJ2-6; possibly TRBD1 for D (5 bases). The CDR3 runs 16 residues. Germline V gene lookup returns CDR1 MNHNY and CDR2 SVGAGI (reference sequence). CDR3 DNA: TGTGCCAGCAGTTACCAGGTTCCCTCTGGGGCCAAGGTCCTGACTTTC. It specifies CASSYQVPSGAKVLTF.

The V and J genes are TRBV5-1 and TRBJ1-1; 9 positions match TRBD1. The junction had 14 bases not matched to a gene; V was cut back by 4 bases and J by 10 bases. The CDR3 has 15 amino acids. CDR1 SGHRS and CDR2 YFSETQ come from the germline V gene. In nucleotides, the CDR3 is TGCGCCAGCAGCCAGATCCCGGGACAGGGTTTGGTAGCTTTCTTT. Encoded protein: CASSQIPGQGLVAFF.

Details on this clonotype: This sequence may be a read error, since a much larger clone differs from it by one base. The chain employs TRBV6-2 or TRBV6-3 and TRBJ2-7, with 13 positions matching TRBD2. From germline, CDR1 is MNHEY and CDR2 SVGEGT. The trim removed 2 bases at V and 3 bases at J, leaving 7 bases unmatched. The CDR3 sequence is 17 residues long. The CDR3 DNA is TGTGCCAGCAGTTACCCGACTAGCGGGAGGTTTATCTACGAGCAGTACTTC. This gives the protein CASSYPTSGRFIYEQYF.

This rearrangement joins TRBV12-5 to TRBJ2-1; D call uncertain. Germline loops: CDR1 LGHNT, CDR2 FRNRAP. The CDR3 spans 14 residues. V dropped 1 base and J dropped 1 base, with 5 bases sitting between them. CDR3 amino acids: CASGLGRSYNEQFF. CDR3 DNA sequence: TGTGCTAGTGGTTTGGGGAGATCCTACAATGAGCAGTTCTTC.

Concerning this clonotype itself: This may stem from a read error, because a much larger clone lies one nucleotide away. CDR3 bases: TGTGCCAGCAGTCGAGGGTTGGGTGTGCAGTTCTTC. Translation: CASSRGLGVQFF. This chain links TRBV6-5 with TRBJ2-1; D possibly corresponds to TRBD2 (5 bases). This CDR3 is 12 amino acids long. V dropped 5 bases and J dropped 12 bases, with 14 bases sitting between them. From germline, CDR1 is MNHEY and CDR2 SVGAGI.

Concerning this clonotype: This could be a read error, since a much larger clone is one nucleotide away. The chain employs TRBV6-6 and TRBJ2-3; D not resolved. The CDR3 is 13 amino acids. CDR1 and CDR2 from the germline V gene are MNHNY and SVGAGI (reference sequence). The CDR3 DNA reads TGTGCCAGCAGCTCCCCGGCCATGGATAGGCAGTATTTT. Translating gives CASSSPAMDRQYF.

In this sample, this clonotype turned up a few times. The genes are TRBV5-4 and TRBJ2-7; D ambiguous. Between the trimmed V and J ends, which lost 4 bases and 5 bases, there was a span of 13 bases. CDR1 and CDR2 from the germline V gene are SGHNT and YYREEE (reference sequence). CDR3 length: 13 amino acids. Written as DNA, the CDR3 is TGTGCCAGCAGCCCAAGCCCGGAACACGAGCAGTACTTC. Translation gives CASSPSPEHEQYF.

The chain's CDR3 is CASSPDVDYGYTF. The CDR3 DNA reads TGTGCCAGCAGCCCCGACGTCGACTATGGCTACACCTTC. The chain links TRBV14 to TRBJ1-2; D is unclear. The germline V gene encodes CDR1 SGHDN and CDR2 FVKESK. Trimming cost V 4 bases and J 3 bases, with 9 bases left between them. The CDR3 length is 13 residues.

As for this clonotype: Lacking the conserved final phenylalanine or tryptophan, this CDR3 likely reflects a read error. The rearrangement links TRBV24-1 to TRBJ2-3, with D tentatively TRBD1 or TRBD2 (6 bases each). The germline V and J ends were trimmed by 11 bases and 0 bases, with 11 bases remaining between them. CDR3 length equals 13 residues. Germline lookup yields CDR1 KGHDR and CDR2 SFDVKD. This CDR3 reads CANQGTSTDTQYL. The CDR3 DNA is TGTGCCAACCAGGGGACTAGCACAGATACGCAGTATTTA.

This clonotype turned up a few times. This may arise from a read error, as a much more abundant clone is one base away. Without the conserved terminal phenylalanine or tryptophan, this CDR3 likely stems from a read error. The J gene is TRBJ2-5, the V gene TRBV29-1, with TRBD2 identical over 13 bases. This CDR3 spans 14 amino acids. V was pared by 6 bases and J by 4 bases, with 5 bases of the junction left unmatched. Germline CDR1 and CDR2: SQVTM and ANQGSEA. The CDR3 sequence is CSVWTSGSIETQYS. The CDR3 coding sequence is TGCAGCGTGTGGACTAGCGGGAGTATAGAGACCCAGTACTCC.

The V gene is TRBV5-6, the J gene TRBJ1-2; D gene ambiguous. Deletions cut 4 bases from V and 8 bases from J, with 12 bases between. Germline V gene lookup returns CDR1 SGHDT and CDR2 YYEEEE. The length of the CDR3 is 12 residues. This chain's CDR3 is CASSPMARGYTF. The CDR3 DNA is TGTGCCAGCAGCCCGATGGCGAGGGGCTACACCTTC. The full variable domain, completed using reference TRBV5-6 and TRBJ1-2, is DAGVTQSPTHLIKTRGQQVTLRCSPKSGHDTVSWYQQALGQGPQFIFQYYEEEERQRGNFPDRFSGHQFPNYSSELNVNALLLGDSALYLCASSPMARGYTFGSGTRLTVV.

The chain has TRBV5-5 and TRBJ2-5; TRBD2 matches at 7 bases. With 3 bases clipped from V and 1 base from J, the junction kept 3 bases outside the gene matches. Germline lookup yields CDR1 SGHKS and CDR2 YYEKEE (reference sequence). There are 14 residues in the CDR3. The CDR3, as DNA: TGTGCCAGCAGCTGGGGGACTATCCAAGAGACCCAGTACTTC. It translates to CASSWGTIQETQYF.

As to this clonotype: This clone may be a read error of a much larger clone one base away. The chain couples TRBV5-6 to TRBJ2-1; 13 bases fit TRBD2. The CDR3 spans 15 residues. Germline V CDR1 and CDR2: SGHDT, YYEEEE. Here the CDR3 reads CASSRTSGSGNERFF. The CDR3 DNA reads TGTGCCAGCAGCAGGACTAGCGGGAGTGGAAATGAGCGGTTCTTC.

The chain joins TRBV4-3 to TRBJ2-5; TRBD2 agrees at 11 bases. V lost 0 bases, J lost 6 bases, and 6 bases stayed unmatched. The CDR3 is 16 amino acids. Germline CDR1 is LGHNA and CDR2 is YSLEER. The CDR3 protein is CASSQDFLAGGKTQYF. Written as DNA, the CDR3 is TGCGCCAGCAGCCAAGATTTCCTAGCGGGAGGTAAGACCCAGTACTTC.

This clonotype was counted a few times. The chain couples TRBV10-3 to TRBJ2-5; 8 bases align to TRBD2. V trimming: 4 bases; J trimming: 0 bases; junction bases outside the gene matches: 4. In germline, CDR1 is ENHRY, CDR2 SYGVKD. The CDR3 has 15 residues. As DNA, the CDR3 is TGTGCCATCAGTGGGCGGGAGGACGACCAAGAGACCCAGTACTTC. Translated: CAISGREDDQETQYF.

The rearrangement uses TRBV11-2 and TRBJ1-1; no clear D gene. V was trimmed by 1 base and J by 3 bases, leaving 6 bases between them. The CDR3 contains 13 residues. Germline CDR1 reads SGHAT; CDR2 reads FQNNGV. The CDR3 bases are TGTGCCAGCAGCTTAGCTCCGGACACTGAAGCTTTCTTT. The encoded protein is CASSLAPDTEAFF.

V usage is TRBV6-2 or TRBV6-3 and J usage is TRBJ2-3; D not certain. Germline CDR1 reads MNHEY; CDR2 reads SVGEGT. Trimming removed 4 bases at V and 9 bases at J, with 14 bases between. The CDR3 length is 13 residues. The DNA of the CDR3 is TGTGCCAGCAGTTCCCAGAATGGATGGACGCAGTATTTT. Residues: CASSSQNGWTQYF.

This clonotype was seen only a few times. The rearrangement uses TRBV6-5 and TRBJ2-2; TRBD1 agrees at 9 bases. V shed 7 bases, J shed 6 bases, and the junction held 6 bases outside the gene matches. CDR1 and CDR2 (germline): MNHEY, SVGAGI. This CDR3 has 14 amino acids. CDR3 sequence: CASNLDRGAGELFF. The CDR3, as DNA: TGTGCCAGCAACTTGGACAGGGGCGCCGGGGAGCTGTTTTTT.

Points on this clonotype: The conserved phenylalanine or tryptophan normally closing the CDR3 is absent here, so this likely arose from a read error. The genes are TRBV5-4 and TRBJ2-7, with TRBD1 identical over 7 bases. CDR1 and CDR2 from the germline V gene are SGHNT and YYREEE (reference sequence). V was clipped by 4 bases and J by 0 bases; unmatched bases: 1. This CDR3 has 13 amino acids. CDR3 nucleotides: TGTGCCAGCAGCGGACAGGACTCCTACGAGCAGTACCTC. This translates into CASSGQDSYEQYL.

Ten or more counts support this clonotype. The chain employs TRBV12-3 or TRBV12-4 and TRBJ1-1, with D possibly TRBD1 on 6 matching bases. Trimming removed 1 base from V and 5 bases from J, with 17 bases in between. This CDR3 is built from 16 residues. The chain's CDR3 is CASSLVSLGGRTEAFF. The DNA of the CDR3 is TGTGCCAGCAGTTTAGTATCCCTGGGGGGGCGGACTGAAGCTTTCTTT.